The 23 T cell receptor beta chains below come from one sample, sequenced in a study of cytomegalovirus exposure and HLA in healthy donors. A multiplex PCR was run with 60 Vbeta primers and 13 Jbeta primers. Data came from immunoSEQ multiplex PCR; TCRdb stores just in-frame clones and leaves some out. This table holds some 130,000 clones, 76% found once. The specimen was PBMCs. The receptors originated from a man aged 35 to 55 in good health and CMV-seronegative.

The chain is built from TRBV30 and TRBJ2-7; 7 nucleotides match TRBD2. V was clipped by 0 bases and J by 2 bases; unmatched bases: 10. Germline loops: CDR1 GTSNPN, CDR2 SVGIG (reference sequence). The CDR3 has 16 amino acids. CDR3 DNA: TGTGCCTGGAGTGTAAATTTACGCGGGAGTCCCTACGAGCAGTACTTC. Encoded protein: CAWSVNLRGSPYEQYF.

The chain joins TRBV11-2 to TRBJ2-2; D is unclear. With 4 bases removed from V and 4 bases from J, the gap between germline ends came to 4 bases. The CDR3 consists of 12 residues. The germline gives CDR1 SGHAT, CDR2 FQNNGV. In DNA form, the CDR3 reads TGTGCCAGCAGCTCCCTCACCGGGGAGCTGTTTTTT. Residues: CASSSLTGELFF.

J is TRBJ2-3 and V is TRBV11-2; 8 bases are a match to TRBD1. The V segment lost 3 bases and the J segment 0 bases; nucleotides outside the gene matches: 8. This CDR3 comprises 17 residues. Looked up from germline, CDR1 is SGHAT and CDR2 is FQNNGV. CDR3 in DNA: TGTGCCAGCAGCTTTCAGGGGGCAATGGATAGCACAGATACGCAGTATTTT. Translating it yields CASSFQGAMDSTDTQYF.

This clone was observed a single time. The chain joins TRBV5-6 to TRBJ1-5; TRBD1 agrees at 10 bases. The CDR3 length is 15 residues. Germline values: CDR1 SGHDT, CDR2 YYEEEE. The V segment lost 6 bases and the J segment 2 bases; nucleotides outside the gene matches: 5. As DNA, the CDR3 is TGTGCCAGCACCACCGGGACAGGGGGCAATCAGCCCCAGCATTTT. It yields the protein CASTTGTGGNQPQHF.

This rearrangement joins TRBV4-1 to TRBJ1-1; tentative D call: TRBD1 (5 bases). CDR1 is MGHRA, CDR2 YSYEKL, per germline. V was pared by 1 base and J by 5 bases, with 8 bases between. The CDR3 is 13 residues long. Written as DNA, the CDR3 is TGCGCCAGCAGCCAAGGTCGGGGGACTGAAGCTTTCTTT. Its translation is CASSQGRGTEAFF.

As for this clone: A read error may produce the germline difference seen at one junction end. Other nucleotide sequences in the sample specify the same CDR3. The chain couples TRBV6-5 to TRBJ2-1; TRBD2 matches 7 bases. Germline CDR1 reads MNHEY; CDR2 reads SVGAGI. This CDR3 is built from 14 residues. CDR3 bases: TGCGCCAGCAGCGGCGGGAGATCCTACAATGAGCAGTTCTTC. Protein product: CASSGGRSYNEQFF.

In the case of this clone: Mismatch with germline at one junction end may stem from a read error. This chain links TRBV6-5 with TRBJ2-1, with D tentatively TRBD2 (5 bases). The CDR3 has 14 amino acids. Germline V gene lookup returns CDR1 MNHEY and CDR2 SVGAGI. CDR3 DNA: TGTGCCACCCAACTAGGCGGTTATGGGAATGGGCAGTTCTTC. Protein product: CATQLGGYGNGQFF.

The rearrangement links TRBV29-1 to TRBJ1-2; TRBD1 is a possible D gene (5 bases). This CDR3 has 12 residues. Germline CDR1 is SQVTM and CDR2 is ANQGSEA. The V gene lost 2 bases and the J gene lost 7 bases, with 11 bases spanning the gap. The CDR3 spells CSVEQPGPGYTF. The CDR3 DNA sequence: TGCAGCGTTGAACAGCCAGGGCCTGGCTACACCTTC.

This clone appeared a few times. The chain joins TRBV2 to TRBJ2-4; TRBD2 might be the D (6 bases). This CDR3 is built from 11 residues. The germline V gene encodes CDR1 SNHLY and CDR2 FYNNEI. The V end was cut by 5 bases, the J end by 12 bases, with 11 bases between. CDR3 in amino acids: CASSPGTAQYF. In DNA form, the CDR3 reads TGTGCCAGCAGTCCCGGGACTGCTCAGTACTTC. Drawing the rest from reference TRBV2 and TRBJ2-4, the complete variable domain is EPEVTQTPSHQVTQMGQEVILRCVPISNHLYFYWYRQILGQKVEFLVSFYNNEISEKSEIFDDQFSVERPDGSNFTLKIRSTKLEDSAMYFCASSPGTAQYFGAGTRLSVL.

This chain links TRBV5-1 with TRBJ2-7, with no clear D. Germline V lookup: CDR1 SGHRS, CDR2 YFSETQ. This CDR3 is built from 13 residues. Trimming shortened V by 1 base and J by 2 bases, and 7 bases separated the two germline ends. CDR3 DNA sequence: TGCGCCAGCAGCTTGTACAGAGCCTACGAGCAGTACTTC. Translation: CASSLYRAYEQYF.

The rearrangement links TRBV11-1 to TRBJ2-2; maybe TRBD1 (6 bases). V gave up 3 bases and J gave up 4 bases, with 15 bases separating them. This CDR3 has 16 amino acids. Germline V lookup: CDR1 SGHAT, CDR2 FQDESV (reference sequence). The CDR3 DNA is TGTGCCAGCAGCTTCGTTCCGCAGGGGAGCACCGGGGAGCTGTTTTTT. Translating gives CASSFVPQGSTGELFF.

This chain uses TRBV7-8 with TRBJ1-6, with 7 bases aligning to TRBD1. The V gene end was trimmed by 3 bases and the J gene end by 2 bases; junction bases not matched to a gene: 4. The CDR3 loop spans 16 amino acids. Germline lookup yields CDR1 SGHVS and CDR2 FQNEAQ. CDR3 loop: CASSLLGGPYNSPLHF. In DNA, the CDR3 is TGTGCCAGCAGCTTGTTAGGGGGCCCCTATAATTCACCCCTCCACTTT.

V and J are TRBV10-3 and TRBJ2-2, with TRBD1 matching over 8 bases. V was pared by 4 bases and J by 3 bases, with 7 bases of the junction left unmatched. CDR3 length equals 16 residues. Looked up from germline, CDR1 is ENHRY and CDR2 is SYGVKD. Written as DNA, the CDR3 is TGTGCCATCAGTGTGGCTGACAGGGGTTACACCGGGGAGCTGTTTTTT. It yields the protein CAISVADRGYTGELFF.

The chain links TRBV5-1 to TRBJ1-2; D is unresolved. This CDR3 contains 15 residues. V dropped 4 bases and J dropped 0 bases, with 13 bases sitting between them. Germline V lookup: CDR1 SGHRS, CDR2 YFSETQ. The CDR3 region is CASSPAGPPNYGYTF. CDR3 sequence (DNA): TGCGCCAGCAGCCCCGCGGGCCCCCCTAACTATGGCTACACCTTC.

V usage is TRBV11-3 and J usage is TRBJ2-5, with 11 bases fitting TRBD2. V shed 1 base and J 2 bases; nucleotides not matched to a gene: 6. The CDR3 has 17 residues. The germline V gene has CDR1 SGHNT and CDR2 YENEEA. The CDR3 here is CASSLGLAGGYQETQYF. The CDR3 DNA sequence: TGTGCCAGCAGCTTAGGGCTAGCGGGGGGATATCAAGAGACCCAGTACTTC.

J is TRBJ2-3 and V is TRBV10-3; TRBD2 matches at 14 bases. The germline V gene has CDR1 ENHRY and CDR2 SYGVKD. With 6 bases clipped from V and 3 bases from J, the junction kept 2 bases outside the gene matches. This CDR3 is built from 15 residues. In nucleotides, the CDR3 is TGTGCCATCAGACGGACTAGCGGGGGGACAGATACGCAGTATTTT. Translation: CAIRRTSGGTDTQYF.

This chain connects TRBV2 to TRBJ1-5; 8 bases are a match to TRBD1. The ends lost 6 bases at V and 3 bases at J; junction bases unmatched: 7. CDR1 and CDR2 from the germline V gene are SNHLY and FYNNEI. The CDR3 is made up of 15 amino acids. This CDR3 reads CASRDQGAYNQPQHF. DNA for the CDR3: TGTGCCAGCAGGGACCAGGGGGCATACAATCAGCCCCAGCATTTT. The full variable domain, in which reference TRBV2 and TRBJ1-5 provide the parts outside the CDR3, is EPEVTQTPSHQVTQMGQEVILRCVPISNHLYFYWYRQILGQKVEFLVSFYNNEISEKSEIFDDQFSVERPDGSNFTLKIRSTKLEDSAMYFCASRDQGAYNQPQHFGDGTRLSIL.

The DNA of the CDR3 is TGCGCCAGCAGGTTGATAGCGGGAAGGTTGGACGAGCAGTACTTC. This sequence encodes CASRLIAGRLDEQYF. The chain links TRBV5-1 to TRBJ2-7, with 8 bases that match TRBD2. Germline CDR1 is SGHRS and CDR2 is YFSETQ. V dropped 5 bases and J dropped 5; count of bases not matched to a gene: 12. The CDR3 has 15 residues. Together with reference TRBV5-1 and TRBJ2-7, the CDR3 gives the full variable domain: KAGVTQTPRYLIKTRGQQVTLSCSPISGHRSVSWYQQTPGQGLQFLFEYFSETQRNKGNFPGRFSGRQFSNSRSEMNVSTLELGDSALYLCASRLIAGRLDEQYFGPGTRLTVT.

The genes are TRBV5-1 and TRBJ1-4, with unresolved D. Germline lookup yields CDR1 SGHRS and CDR2 YFSETQ. The CDR3 consists of 15 residues. Trimming pared 5 bases from V and 8 bases from J, leaving 19 bases between. For the CDR3, the DNA is TGCGCCAGCAGGACGGCTGAGGGTAGCGGAGAAAAACTGTTTTTT. It translates to CASRTAEGSGEKLFF.

The chain links TRBV5-6 to TRBJ1-5; D is undetermined. Trimming removed 2 bases from V and 4 bases from J, with 4 bases in between. Germline CDR1 SGHDT, CDR2 YYEEEE. The CDR3 contains 12 residues. CDR3: CASSFRNQPQHF. In nucleotides, the CDR3 is TGTGCCAGCAGCTTTCGGAATCAGCCCCAGCATTTT.

The rearrangement links TRBV5-1 to TRBJ2-6, with 8 positions matching TRBD2. The CDR3 has 15 residues. Germline CDR1 is SGHRS and CDR2 is YFSETQ. J gave up 1 base and V 7 bases, and 4 bases lay outside the gene matches. The CDR3 nucleotides read TGCGCCAGCCGGGAGGGGACTTCTGGGGCCAACGTCCTGACTTTC. Its translation: CASREGTSGANVLTF.

The J gene is TRBJ2-4, the V gene TRBV5-1; TRBD1 matches 11 bases. The CDR3 runs to 14 residues. Germline V gene data show CDR1 as SGHRS and CDR2 as YFSETQ. V lost 4 bases, J lost 8 bases, and 5 bases stayed unmatched. The CDR3 DNA is TGCGCCAGCAGCCCGGGACAGGGGGTCGACATTCAGTACTTC. It specifies CASSPGQGVDIQYF. Together with reference TRBV5-1 and TRBJ2-4, the CDR3 gives the full variable domain: KAGVTQTPRYLIKTRGQQVTLSCSPISGHRSVSWYQQTPGQGLQFLFEYFSETQRNKGNFPGRFSGRQFSNSRSEMNVSTLELGDSALYLCASSPGQGVDIQYFGAGTRLSVL.

This clone has only a few counts. The rearrangement links TRBV5-1 to TRBJ2-7, with 8 bases aligning to TRBD1. Germline V gene lookup returns CDR1 SGHRS and CDR2 YFSETQ. The CDR3 has 15 residues. The V segment lost 0 bases and the J segment 3 bases; nucleotides outside the gene matches: 5. The CDR3 DNA sequence: TGCGCCAGCAGCTTGGAGGGACAGGACCTCTACGAGCAGTACTTC. Protein sequence: CASSLEGQDLYEQYF.